A selection of T cell receptor beta chains follows, all from one sample in a study of CD8 T cells in Susac syndrome. TCRdb re-called the immunoSEQ multiplex PCR reads with MiXCR, one entry per CDR3 protein. The data hold approximately 100,000 distinct CDR3 sequences, with 80% to 95% observed a single time. Sequencing was performed on CD4+ T cells from PBMCs. These receptors were taken from a human donor in good health. The CDR3 runs from the conserved cysteine through the conserved F or W. D genes are given only for firm matches. Only part of the rows carry a size: once, few, many, or a class if the clone is expanded.

D gene	J gene	V gene	clone size	CDR3 protein	CDR3 DNA
TRBD2	TRBJ2-1	TRBV20-1	.	CSAAQSGGIGEQFF	TGCAGTGCTGCCCAGTCGGGGGGTATAGGTGAGCAGTTCTTC
TRBD2	TRBJ2-7	TRBV6-2/TRBV6-3	.	CASSGGLAYEQYF	TGTGCCAGCAGTGGGGGACTAGCCTACGAGCAGTACTTC
.	TRBJ2-1	TRBV6-2/TRBV6-3	.	CASSQGSSYNEQFF	TGTGCCAGCAGTCAGGGGAGCTCCTACAATGAGCAGTTCTTC
.	TRBJ2-7	TRBV19	.	CASRDEVEQYF	TGTGCCAGTCGTGATGAGGTCGAGCAGTACTTC
TRBD1	TRBJ1-1	TRBV2	.	CASRLTGPTEAFF	TGTGCCAGCAGATTGACAGGGCCCACTGAAGCTTTCTTT
TRBD2	TRBJ2-1	TRBV5-4	once	CASSSWETTSGKNEQFF	TGTGCCAGCAGCTCCTGGGAAACGACTAGCGGGAAAAATGAGCAGTTCTTC
.	TRBJ2-1	TRBV3-1	.	CASSQVRGANEQFF	TGTGCCAGCAGCCAAGTCAGGGGAGCCAATGAGCAGTTCTTC
TRBD2	TRBJ2-1	TRBV5-1	.	CASSLSNGGGYNEQFF	TGCGCCAGCAGCTTGTCGAACGGCGGGGGCTACAATGAGCAGTTCTTC
TRBD1	TRBJ2-3	TRBV7-9	.	CASRPGTGLTDTQYF	TGTGCCAGCAGGCCCGGGACAGGGCTCACAGATACGCAGTATTTT
TRBD1	TRBJ1-1	TRBV11-1	.	CASSTTGDGTEAFF	TGTGCCAGCAGCACCACAGGGGATGGCACTGAAGCTTTCTTT
.	TRBJ1-2	TRBV13	.	CASSFGSRRLSNYGYTF	TGTGCCAGCAGCTTCGGGTCACGGAGACTGTCTAACTATGGCTACACCTTC
.	TRBJ1-2	TRBV28	once	CASSSNRQPTNYGYTF	TGTGCCAGCAGTTCAAACCGACAGCCTACAAACTATGGCTACACCTTC
.	TRBJ2-7	TRBV9	.	CASSVAPGTYEQYF	TGTGCCAGCAGCGTAGCCCCAGGCACCTACGAGCAGTACTTC
.	TRBJ2-7	TRBV19	.	CASSHGLTYEQYF	TGTGCCAGTAGCCACGGACTAACCTACGAGCAGTACTTC
.	TRBJ2-2	TRBV3-1	.	CASSLMQGTGELFF	TGTGCCAGCAGCCTCATGCAGGGCACCGGGGAGCTGTTTTTT
.	TRBJ1-1	TRBV20-1	.	CSARSSSANTEAFF	TGCAGTGCTAGAAGTTCATCGGCGAACACTGAAGCTTTCTTT
TRBD1	TRBJ2-7	TRBV20-1	.	CSASDPTGSKEQYF	TGCAGTGCTAGCGACCCGACAGGGAGTAAAGAGCAGTACTTC
TRBD1	TRBJ1-2	TRBV14	.	CASSQAPGQGIYGYTF	TGTGCCAGCAGCCAAGCCCCGGGACAGGGGATCTATGGCTACACCTTC
.	TRBJ1-1	TRBV12-5	.	CASGLGSSEAFF	TGTGCTAGTGGTTTGGGGTCCTCGGAAGCTTTCTTT
TRBD2	TRBJ2-4	TRBV7-3	.	CASGTSGSSNIQYF	TGTGCCAGCGGTACTAGCGGGAGTTCTAACATTCAGTACTTC
TRBD2	TRBJ2-3	TRBV20-1	.	CSARRLAGNINTQYF	TGCAGTGCTAGAAGACTAGCGGGAAATATCAATACGCAGTATTTT
.	TRBJ1-1	TRBV6-5	.	CAAQGLPSTEAFF	TGTGCTGCGCAGGGACTTCCTAGCACTGAAGCTTTCTTT
.	TRBJ2-7	TRBV7-2	few	CASSLGQRAYEQYF	TGTGCCAGCAGCTTAGGACAGAGAGCCTACGAGCAGTACTTC
.	TRBJ2-1	TRBV7-2	once	CASSPMTGEGSYNEQFF	TGTGCCAGCAGCCCAATGACAGGGGAGGGCTCCTACAATGAGCAGTTCTTC
.	TRBJ1-1	TRBV18	few	CASSPGQNTEAFF	TGTGCCAGCTCACCGGGACAGAACACTGAAGCTTTCTTT
.	TRBJ1-1	TRBV29-1	.	CSVDEGMNTEAFF	TGCAGCGTTGACGAGGGGATGAACACTGAAGCTTTCTTT
.	TRBJ1-1	TRBV19	.	CASSLSSEGAFF	TGTGCCAGTAGTTTGAGTTCAGAGGGAGCTTTCTTT